The sequence of this T cell receptor (beta chain) was determined in a study of blood T cells in healthy people across ages. Whole-study results and caveats: As age increased, TCR beta diversity per million T cells fell in a roughly linear fashion.

A second PCR, run for roughly 7 to 11 cycles, used a sample-barcoded 5' primer plus a J-beta primer mix. The authors tagged each cDNA molecule using a template-switch adaptor with 12 random nucleotides. TCRdb re-called the 5' RACE reads through MiXCR, storing one row per CDR3 protein. The table has roughly 800,000 distinct CDR3 sequences, about a quarter seen once. In regard to this clonotype: No antigen is known for it.

Another study also made use of these data, one on T cells of mothers and their children.

Material for sequencing was blood. This sequence was found in a boy aged 5-17 years in good health.

CDR3 DNA: TGTGCCAGCAGCTTAGAAGGCCGGAGACAGGGAATCAATGAGCAGTTCTTC. It codes for CASSLEGRRQGINEQFF. The chain carries TRBV13 and TRBJ2-1, with 7 nucleotides matching TRBD1. The CDR3 consists of 17 residues. The germline gives CDR1 PRHDT, CDR2 FYEKMQ (reference sequence). V was pared by 1 base and J by 6 bases, with 12 bases of the junction left unmatched.